This is a list of T cell receptor beta chains from one sample in a study of T cells expressing NK-cell markers. Following a re-call of the 5' RACE reads, TCRdb has one entry per CDR3 protein and lacks DNA. The sample table sets out 500,000 to 700,000 distinct CDR3 sequences. The sequenced material came from blood T cells: a sorted CD56 or NKG2C T cell subset, CD4+ or CD8+ T cells, or bulk PBMC T cells (not recorded which). Source of these receptors: a man in his late teens or twenties in good health. The CDR3 runs from the conserved cysteine through the conserved F or W.

v_gene	j_gene	CDR3aa
TRBV18	TRBJ2-2	CASSRGQGNTGELFF
TRBV5-1	TRBJ2-2	CASSLAIGLATNTGELFF
TRBV27	TRBJ2-7	CASSQLPGTVKEQYF
TRBV6-1	TRBJ1-4	CASSQGQRHEKLFF
TRBV28	TRBJ2-3	CASSLSLAGTDTQYF
TRBV7-8	TRBJ1-1	CASSFRPGQMNTEAFF
TRBV2	TRBJ2-3	CASRRQGTDTQYF
TRBV30	TRBJ2-7	CAWNQGAIVYEQYF
TRBV28	TRBJ2-1	CASSSGQGGLGEQFF
TRBV7-6	TRBJ2-5	CASSSTPTSPQETQYF
TRBV7-9	TRBJ2-5	CASSLGQQNQETQYF
TRBV14	TRBJ2-7	CASSQGQGALGQYF
TRBV6-5	TRBJ2-1	CASSYARDWDEQFF
TRBV12-3/TRBV12-4	TRBJ1-4	CASLSLSEKLFF
TRBV11-1	TRBJ2-2	CASSLAMGSGSAGELFF
TRBV10-3	TRBJ2-7	CAIMAAGYSYEQYF
TRBV28	TRBJ2-3	CASSHKTGRDTQYF
TRBV6-1	TRBJ2-2	CAGRQGRITGELFF
TRBV6-2/TRBV6-3	TRBJ2-7	CASSPRVPRAGEQYF
TRBV15	TRBJ1-6	CATSSDDSYNSPLHF
TRBV6-1	TRBJ2-1	CASMVTSRDEQFF
TRBV29-1	TRBJ2-3	CSVDLLWTADTQYF
TRBV4-2	TRBJ2-3	CASSQESQLAGAEDTQYF
TRBV4-3	TRBJ2-1	CASSQVLSRLAQTNNEQFF
TRBV11-1	TRBJ2-4	CASSTEEAGVLSKNIQYF
TRBV20-1	TRBJ1-5	CSARDLGAHQPQHF
TRBV10-3	TRBJ2-2	CAISEPTERLGELFF
TRBV4-3	TRBJ1-2	CASSQDSYGYTF
TRBV12-3/TRBV12-4	TRBJ1-5	CASSSLGGLHQPQHF
TRBV29-1	TRBJ2-1	CSASYRDIYNEQFF
TRBV12-3/TRBV12-4	TRBJ1-5	CASSPHRDRGLRGNQPQHF
TRBV3-1	TRBJ2-3	CARENRFSHLAIYTDTQYF
TRBV18	TRBJ2-1	CASSPPTGEVEQFF
TRBV27	TRBJ2-2	CASSFRTGGGVDGELFF
TRBV9	TRBJ2-3	CASSVGRGRLTDTQYF
TRBV9	TRBJ2-2	CASSINRGHGELFF
TRBV19	TRBJ2-2	CASSTTRTGELFF
TRBV4-2	TRBJ2-7	CASSQGLRTTSGSSYEQYF
TRBV24-1	TRBJ2-3	CAPPPVREESTDTQYF
TRBV13	TRBJ2-2	CASSLGGTSPGELFF
TRBV29-1	TRBJ2-1	CSVSVGGSSYNEQFF
TRBV29-1	TRBJ2-3	CSVAAGVDTQYF
TRBV12-3/TRBV12-4	TRBJ1-2	CASSLGGDSLSGYTF
TRBV12-3/TRBV12-4	TRBJ2-7	CASSSMTSGRPEYSYEQYF
TRBV29-1	TRBJ2-3	CSVDGLEGEITDTQYF
TRBV12-3/TRBV12-4	TRBJ2-5	CASSSRTLDLETQYF
TRBV20-1	TRBJ1-2	CSATIGPGETGYTF